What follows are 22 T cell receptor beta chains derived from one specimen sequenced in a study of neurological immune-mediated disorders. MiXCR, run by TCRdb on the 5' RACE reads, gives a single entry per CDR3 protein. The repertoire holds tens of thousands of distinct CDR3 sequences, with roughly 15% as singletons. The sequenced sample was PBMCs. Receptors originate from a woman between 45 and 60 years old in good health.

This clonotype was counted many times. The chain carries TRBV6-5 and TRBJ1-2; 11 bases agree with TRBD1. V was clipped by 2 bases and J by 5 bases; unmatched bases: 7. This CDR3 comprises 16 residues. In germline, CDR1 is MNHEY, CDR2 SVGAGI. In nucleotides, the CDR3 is TGTGCCAGCAGTTACATTCGGACAGGGGGCGGTTATGGCTACACCTTC. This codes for CASSYIRTGGGYGYTF.

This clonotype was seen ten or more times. In DNA, the CDR3 is TGCGCCAGCAGCACACAGGAAGGCACTGAAGCTTTCTTT. Amino acid sequence: CASSTQEGTEAFF. The chain uses TRBV5-1 and TRBJ1-1; maybe TRBD1 (5 bases). CDR3 length: 13 residues. The germline V gene has CDR1 SGHRS and CDR2 YFSETQ. V lost 4 bases and J lost 4, with 11 bases in between. Together with reference TRBV5-1 and TRBJ1-1, the CDR3 gives the full variable domain: KAGVTQTPRYLIKTRGQQVTLSCSPISGHRSVSWYQQTPGQGLQFLFEYFSETQRNKGNFPGRFSGRQFSNSRSEMNVSTLELGDSALYLCASSTQEGTEAFFGQGTRLTVV.

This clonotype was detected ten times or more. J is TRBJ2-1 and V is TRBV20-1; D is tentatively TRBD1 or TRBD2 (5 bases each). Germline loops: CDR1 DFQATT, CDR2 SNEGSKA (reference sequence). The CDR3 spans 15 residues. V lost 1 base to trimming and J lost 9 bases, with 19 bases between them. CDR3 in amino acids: CSARGGPTSWTEQFF. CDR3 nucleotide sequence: TGCAGTGCTAGAGGGGGCCCAACTAGTTGGACTGAGCAGTTCTTC.

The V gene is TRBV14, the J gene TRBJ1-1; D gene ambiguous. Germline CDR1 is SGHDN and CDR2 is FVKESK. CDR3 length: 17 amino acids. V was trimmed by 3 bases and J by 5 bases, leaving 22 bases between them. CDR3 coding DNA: TGTGCCAGCAGCCACCGACTACGGGCTGGGGATGGGACTGAAGCTTTCTTT. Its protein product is CASSHRLRAGDGTEAFF.

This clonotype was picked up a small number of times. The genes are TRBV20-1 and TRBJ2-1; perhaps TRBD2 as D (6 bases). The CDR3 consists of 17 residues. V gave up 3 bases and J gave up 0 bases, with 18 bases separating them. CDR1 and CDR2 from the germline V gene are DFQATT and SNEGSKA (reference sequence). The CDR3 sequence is CSASGIKRVVSYNEQFF. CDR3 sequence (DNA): TGCAGTGCTAGCGGGATTAAGCGGGTAGTCTCCTACAATGAGCAGTTCTTC.

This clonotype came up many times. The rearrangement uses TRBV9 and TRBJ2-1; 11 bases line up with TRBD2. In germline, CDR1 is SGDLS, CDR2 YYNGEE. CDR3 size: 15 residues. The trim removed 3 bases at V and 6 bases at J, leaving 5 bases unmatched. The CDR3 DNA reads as TGTGCCAGCAGCGCCGGGACTAGCGGACTCAATGAGCAGTTCTTC. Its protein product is CASSAGTSGLNEQFF.

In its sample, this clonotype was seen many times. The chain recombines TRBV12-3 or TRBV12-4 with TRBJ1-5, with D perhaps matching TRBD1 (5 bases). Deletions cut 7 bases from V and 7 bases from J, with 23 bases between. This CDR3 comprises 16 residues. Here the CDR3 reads CASTFRSGTEGQPQHF. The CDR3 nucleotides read TGTGCCAGCACCTTCCGTAGTGGGACCGAGGGACAGCCCCAGCATTTT.

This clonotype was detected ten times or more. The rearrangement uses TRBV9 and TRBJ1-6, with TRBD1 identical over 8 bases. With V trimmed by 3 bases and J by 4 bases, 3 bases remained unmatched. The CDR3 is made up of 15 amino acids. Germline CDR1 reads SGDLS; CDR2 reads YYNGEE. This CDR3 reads CASSDGQGYNSPLHF. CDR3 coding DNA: TGTGCCAGCAGCGACGGACAGGGATATAATTCACCCCTCCACTTT. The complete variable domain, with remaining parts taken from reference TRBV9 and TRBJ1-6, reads DSGVTQTPKHLITATGQRVTLRCSPRSGDLSVYWYQQSLDQGLQFLIQYYNGEERAKGNILERFSAQQFPDLHSELNLSSLELGDSALYFCASSDGQGYNSPLHFGNGTRLTVT.

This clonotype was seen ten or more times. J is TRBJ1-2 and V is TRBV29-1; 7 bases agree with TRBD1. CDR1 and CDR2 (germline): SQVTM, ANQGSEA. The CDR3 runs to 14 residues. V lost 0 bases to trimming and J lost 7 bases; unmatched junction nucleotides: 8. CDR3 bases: TGCAGCGTTGAAGATCGGGAACAGGGGAGTGGCTACACCTTC. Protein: CSVEDREQGSGYTF.

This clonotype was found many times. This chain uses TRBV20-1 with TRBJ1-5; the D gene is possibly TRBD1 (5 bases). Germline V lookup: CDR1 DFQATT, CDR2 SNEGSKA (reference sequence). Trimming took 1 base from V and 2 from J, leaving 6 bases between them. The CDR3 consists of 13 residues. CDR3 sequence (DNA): TGCAGTGCTAGAGTAGGGGGCAATCAGCCCCAGCATTTT. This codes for CSARVGGNQPQHF.

CDR3 residues: CASRKDRGPSGANVLTF. The CDR3, as DNA: TGTGCCAGCAGGAAGGACAGGGGCCCCTCTGGGGCCAACGTCCTGACTTTC. The V and J genes are TRBV6-2 or TRBV6-3 and TRBJ2-6, with 9 bases identical to TRBD1. Germline V gene data show CDR1 as MNHEY and CDR2 as SVGEGT. After removal of 6 bases from V and 0 bases from J, the junction contained 6 bases not matched to a gene. The CDR3 length is 17 residues.

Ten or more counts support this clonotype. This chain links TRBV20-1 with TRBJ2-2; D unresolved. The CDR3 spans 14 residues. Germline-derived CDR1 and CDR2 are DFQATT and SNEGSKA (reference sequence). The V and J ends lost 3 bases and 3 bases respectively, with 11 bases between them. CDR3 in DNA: TGCAGTGCTAGGAAAAGGGCGTACACCGGGGAGCTGTTTTTT. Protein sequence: CSARKRAYTGELFF.

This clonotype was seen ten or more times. CDR3 nucleotides: TGTGCCAGCAGCTTACAACTGACAGGGGCCTACGAGCAGTACTTC. Translation: CASSLQLTGAYEQYF. The rearrangement joins TRBV7-2 to TRBJ2-7; 8 nucleotides match TRBD1. CDR3 length: 15 amino acids. V trimming: 2 bases; J trimming: 2 bases; junction bases outside the gene matches: 5. Germline V gene sequence: CDR1 SGHTA, CDR2 FQGNSA.

CDR3 DNA sequence: TGTGCCAGCAGCTTAGGTGGGGGCTTTGATTCACCCCTCCACTTT. This translates into CASSLGGGFDSPLHF. This chain connects TRBV7-6 to TRBJ1-6, with D perhaps TRBD1 (6 bases). CDR3 length: 15 residues. Germline V gene sequence: CDR1 SGHVS, CDR2 FNYEAQ. V lost 1 base, J lost 8 bases, and 12 bases lay in between.

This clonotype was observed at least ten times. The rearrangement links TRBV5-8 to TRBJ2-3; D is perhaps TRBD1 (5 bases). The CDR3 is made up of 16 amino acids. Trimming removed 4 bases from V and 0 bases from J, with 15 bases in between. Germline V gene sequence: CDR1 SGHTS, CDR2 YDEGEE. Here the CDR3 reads CASSQLRGRSTDTQYF. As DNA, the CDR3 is TGTGCCAGCAGCCAACTTAGGGGTAGGAGCACAGATACGCAGTATTTT.

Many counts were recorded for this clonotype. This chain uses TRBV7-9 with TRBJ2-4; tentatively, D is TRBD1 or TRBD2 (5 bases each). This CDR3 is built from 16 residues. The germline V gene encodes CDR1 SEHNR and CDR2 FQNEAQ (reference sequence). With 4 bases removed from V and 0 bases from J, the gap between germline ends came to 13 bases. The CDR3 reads CASSSSGTVAKNIQYF. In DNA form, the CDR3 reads TGTGCCAGCAGCTCCTCCGGGACGGTAGCCAAAAACATTCAGTACTTC. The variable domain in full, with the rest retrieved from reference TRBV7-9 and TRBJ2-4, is DTGVSQNPRHKITKRGQNVTFRCDPISEHNRLYWYRQTLGQGPEFLTYFQNEAQLEKSRLLSDRFSAERPKGSFSTLEIQRTEQGDSAMYLCASSSSGTVAKNIQYFGAGTRLSVL.

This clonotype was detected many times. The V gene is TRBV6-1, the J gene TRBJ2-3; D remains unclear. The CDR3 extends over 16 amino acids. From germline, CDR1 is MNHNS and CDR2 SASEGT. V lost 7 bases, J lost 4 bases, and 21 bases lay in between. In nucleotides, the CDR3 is TGTGCCAGCACCTTGGTGAGATTCCCTACTGCAGATACGCAGTATTTT. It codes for CASTLVRFPTADTQYF.

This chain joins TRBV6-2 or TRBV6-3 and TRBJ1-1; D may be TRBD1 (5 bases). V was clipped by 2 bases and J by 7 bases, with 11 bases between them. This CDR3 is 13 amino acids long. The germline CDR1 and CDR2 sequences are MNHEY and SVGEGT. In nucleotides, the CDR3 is TGTGCCAGCAGTTACGGGGGGTCATTTGAAGCTTTCTTT. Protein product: CASSYGGSFEAFF.

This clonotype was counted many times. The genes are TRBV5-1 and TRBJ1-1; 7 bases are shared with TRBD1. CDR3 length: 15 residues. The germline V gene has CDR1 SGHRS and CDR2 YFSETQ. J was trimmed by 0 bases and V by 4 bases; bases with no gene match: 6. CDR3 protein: CASSKGQTMNTEAFF. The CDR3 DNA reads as TGCGCCAGCAGCAAGGGACAGACAATGAACACTGAAGCTTTCTTT.

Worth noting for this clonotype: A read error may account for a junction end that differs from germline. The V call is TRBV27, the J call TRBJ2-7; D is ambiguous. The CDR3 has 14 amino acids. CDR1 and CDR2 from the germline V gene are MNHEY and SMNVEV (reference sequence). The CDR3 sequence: CANSLWAKPYEQYF. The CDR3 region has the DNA TGTGCCAACAGTTTATGGGCGAAACCTTACGAGCAGTACTTC.

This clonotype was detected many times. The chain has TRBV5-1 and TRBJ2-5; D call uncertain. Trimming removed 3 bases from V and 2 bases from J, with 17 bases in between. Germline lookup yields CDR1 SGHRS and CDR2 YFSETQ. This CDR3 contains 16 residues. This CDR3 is CASSSDAGRQQETQYF. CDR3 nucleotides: TGCGCCAGCAGCTCGGATGCCGGGCGCCAGCAAGAGACCCAGTACTTC.

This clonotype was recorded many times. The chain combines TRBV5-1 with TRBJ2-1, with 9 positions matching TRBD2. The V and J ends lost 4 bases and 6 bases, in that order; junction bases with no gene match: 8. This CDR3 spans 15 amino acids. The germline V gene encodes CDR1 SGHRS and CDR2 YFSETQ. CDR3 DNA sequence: TGCGCCAGCAGCCCCCGAGCGGGAGGTAGCAATGAGCAGTTCTTC. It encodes CASSPRAGGSNEQFF. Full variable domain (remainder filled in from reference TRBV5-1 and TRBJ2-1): KAGVTQTPRYLIKTRGQQVTLSCSPISGHRSVSWYQQTPGQGLQFLFEYFSETQRNKGNFPGRFSGRQFSNSRSEMNVSTLELGDSALYLCASSPRAGGSNEQFFGPGTRLTVL.